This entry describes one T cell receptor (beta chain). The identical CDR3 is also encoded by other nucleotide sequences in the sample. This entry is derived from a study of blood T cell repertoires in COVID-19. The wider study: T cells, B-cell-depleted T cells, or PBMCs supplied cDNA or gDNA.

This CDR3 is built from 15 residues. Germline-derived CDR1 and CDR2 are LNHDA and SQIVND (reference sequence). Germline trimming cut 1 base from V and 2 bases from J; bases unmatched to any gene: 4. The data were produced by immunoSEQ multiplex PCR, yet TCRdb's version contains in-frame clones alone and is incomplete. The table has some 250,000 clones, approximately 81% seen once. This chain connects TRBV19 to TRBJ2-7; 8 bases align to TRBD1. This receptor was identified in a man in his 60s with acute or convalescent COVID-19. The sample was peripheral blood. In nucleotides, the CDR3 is TGTGCCAGTAGTATAGCCGGACAGGGCCCCTACGAGCAGTACTTC. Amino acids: CASSIAGQGPYEQYF.